This T cell receptor (beta chain) is from a study of T cells in Graves' hyperthyroidism and ophthalmopathy. Study-level background: Peripheral blood collection took place at initial diagnosis, before any treatment.

Study-wide results and limits: The authors' 13 V-J model separated ophthalmopathy from stable hyperthyroidism.

This clonotype was seen many times. Its target is unknown. Amplified regions were TCR beta CDR3 sequences from RNA transcripts. TCR CDR3 regions were first amplified by RT-PCR with HTBI primers. TCRdb re-called the multiplex PCR reads with MiXCR, one entry per CDR3 protein. The repertoire holds fewer than 650,000 distinct CDR3 sequences, with about 15% as singletons. V lost 1 base to trimming and J lost 4 bases; unmatched junction nucleotides: 6. Germline V CDR1 and CDR2: SGHAT, FQNNGV. The CDR3 has 16 residues. Fresh peripheral blood, approximately 9.6 ml, yielded the PBMCs. Material for sequencing was blood. This chain connects TRBV11-2 to TRBJ2-5; 10 bases align to TRBD2. The clonotype was recovered from a woman aged 40 to 49 with Graves' ophthalmopathy. DNA for the CDR3: TGTGCCAGCAGCTTAGTAACAGGGACTAGCGTAGAGACCCAGTACTTC. Translation gives CASSLVTGTSVETQYF.